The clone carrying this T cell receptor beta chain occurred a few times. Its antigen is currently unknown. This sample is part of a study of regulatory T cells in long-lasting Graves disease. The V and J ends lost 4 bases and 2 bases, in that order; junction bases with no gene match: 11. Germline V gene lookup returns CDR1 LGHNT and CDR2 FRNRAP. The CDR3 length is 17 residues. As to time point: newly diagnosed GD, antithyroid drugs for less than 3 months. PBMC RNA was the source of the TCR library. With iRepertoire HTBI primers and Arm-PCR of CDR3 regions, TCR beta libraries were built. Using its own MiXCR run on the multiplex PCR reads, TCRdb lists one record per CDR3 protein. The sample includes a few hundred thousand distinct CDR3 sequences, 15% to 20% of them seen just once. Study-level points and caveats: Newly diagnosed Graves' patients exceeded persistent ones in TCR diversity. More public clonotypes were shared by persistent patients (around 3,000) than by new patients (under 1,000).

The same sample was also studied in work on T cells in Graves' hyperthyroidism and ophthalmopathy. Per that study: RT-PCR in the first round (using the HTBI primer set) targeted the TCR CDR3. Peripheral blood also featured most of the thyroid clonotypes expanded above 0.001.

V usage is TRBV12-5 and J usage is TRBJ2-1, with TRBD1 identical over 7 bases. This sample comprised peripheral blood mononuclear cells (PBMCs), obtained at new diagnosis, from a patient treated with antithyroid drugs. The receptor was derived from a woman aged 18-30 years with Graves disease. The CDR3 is CASGYHRGESPYNEQFF. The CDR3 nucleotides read TGTGCTAGTGGTTACCACAGGGGAGAAAGCCCCTACAATGAGCAGTTCTTC. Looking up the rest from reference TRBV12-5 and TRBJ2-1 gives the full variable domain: DARVTQTPRHKVTEMGQEVTMRCQPILGHNTVFWYRQTMMQGLELLAYFRNRAPLDDSGMPKDRFSAEMPDATLATLKIQPSEPRDSAVYFCASGYHRGESPYNEQFFGPGTRLTVL.